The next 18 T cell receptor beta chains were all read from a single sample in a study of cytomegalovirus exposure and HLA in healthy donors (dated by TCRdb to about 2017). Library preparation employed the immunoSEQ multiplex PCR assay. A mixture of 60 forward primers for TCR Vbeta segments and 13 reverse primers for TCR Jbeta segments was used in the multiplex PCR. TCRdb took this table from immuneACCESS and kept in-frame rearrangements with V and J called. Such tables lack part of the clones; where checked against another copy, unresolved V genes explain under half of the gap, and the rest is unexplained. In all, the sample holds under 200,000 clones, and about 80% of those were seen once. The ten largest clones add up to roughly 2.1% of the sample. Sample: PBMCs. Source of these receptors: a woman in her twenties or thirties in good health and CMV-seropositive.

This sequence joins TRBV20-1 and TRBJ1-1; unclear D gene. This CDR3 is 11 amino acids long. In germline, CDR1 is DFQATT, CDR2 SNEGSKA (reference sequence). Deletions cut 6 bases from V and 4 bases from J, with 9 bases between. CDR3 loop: CSAQQFTEAFF. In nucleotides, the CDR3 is TGCAGTGCCCAACAGTTCACTGAAGCTTTCTTT.

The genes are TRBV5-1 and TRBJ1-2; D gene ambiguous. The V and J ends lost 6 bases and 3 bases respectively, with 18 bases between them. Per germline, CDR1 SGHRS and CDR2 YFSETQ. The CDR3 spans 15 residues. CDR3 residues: CASTLGERRDYGYTF. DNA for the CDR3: TGCGCCAGCACCCTCGGGGAGAGAAGGGACTATGGCTACACCTTC.

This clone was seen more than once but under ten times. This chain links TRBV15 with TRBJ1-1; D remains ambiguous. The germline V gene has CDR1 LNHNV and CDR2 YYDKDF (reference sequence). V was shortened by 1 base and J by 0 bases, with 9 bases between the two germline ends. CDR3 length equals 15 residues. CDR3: CATSRAGSLNTEAFF. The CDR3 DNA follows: TGTGCCACCAGCAGAGCGGGTTCCTTGAACACTGAAGCTTTCTTT.

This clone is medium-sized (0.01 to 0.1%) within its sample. The CDR3 DNA reads as TGTGCCAGCAGTACAGGGGGCGGTAACACCGGGGAGCTGTTTTTT. It is translated as CASSTGGGNTGELFF. The chain recombines TRBV6-4 with TRBJ2-2; TRBD1 agrees at 9 bases. Germline V gene lookup returns CDR1 MRHNA and CDR2 SNTAGT. V was clipped by 5 bases and J by 2 bases; unmatched bases: 3. The CDR3 totals 15 residues.

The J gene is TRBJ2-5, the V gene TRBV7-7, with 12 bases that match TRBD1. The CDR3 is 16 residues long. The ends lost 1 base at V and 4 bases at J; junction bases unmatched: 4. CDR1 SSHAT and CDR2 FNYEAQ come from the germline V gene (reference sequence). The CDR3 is CASSLDGTGGSETQYF. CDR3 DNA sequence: TGTGCCAGCAGCTTAGATGGGACAGGGGGCTCAGAGACCCAGTACTTC.

CDR3 amino acids: CASSPDPLGRAEAFF. The CDR3 DNA sequence: TGTGCCAGTAGTCCGGATCCCTTGGGGCGCGCTGAAGCTTTCTTT. The chain uses TRBV19 and TRBJ1-1; maybe TRBD1 (5 bases). CDR1 is LNHDA, CDR2 SQIVND, per germline (reference sequence). The V gene lost 5 bases and the J gene lost 6 bases, with 19 bases spanning the gap. The CDR3 has 15 amino acids. Full variable domain (missing parts from reference TRBV19 and TRBJ1-1): DGGITQSPKYLFRKEGQNVTLSCEQNLNHDAMYWYRQDPGQGLRLIYYSQIVNDFQKGDIAEGYSVSREKKESFPLTVTSAQKNPTAFYLCASSPDPLGRAEAFFGQGTRLTVV.

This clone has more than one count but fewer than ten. CDR3 sequence (DNA): TGTGCCAGCAGCGTAGCCGGGACAGCCGAGGGGGAGCAGTACTTC. Its translation is CASSVAGTAEGEQYF. The chain is built from TRBV9 and TRBJ2-7; 7 bases match TRBD1. The CDR3 is 15 residues long. J lost 7 bases, V lost 0 bases, and 10 bases had no gene match. CDR1 and CDR2 (germline): SGDLS, YYNGEE.

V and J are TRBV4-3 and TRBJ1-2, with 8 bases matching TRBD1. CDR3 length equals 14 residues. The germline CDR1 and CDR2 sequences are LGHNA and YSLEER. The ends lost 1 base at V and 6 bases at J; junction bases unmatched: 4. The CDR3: CASSQVGRGHGYTF. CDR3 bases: TGCGCCAGCAGCCAAGTCGGCAGGGGGCATGGCTACACCTTC.

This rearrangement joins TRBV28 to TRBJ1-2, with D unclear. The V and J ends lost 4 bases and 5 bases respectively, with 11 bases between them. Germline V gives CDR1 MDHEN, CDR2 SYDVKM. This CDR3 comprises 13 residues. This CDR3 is CASSSPPQYGYTF. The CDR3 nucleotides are TGTGCCAGCAGTTCCCCCCCCCAGTATGGCTACACCTTC.

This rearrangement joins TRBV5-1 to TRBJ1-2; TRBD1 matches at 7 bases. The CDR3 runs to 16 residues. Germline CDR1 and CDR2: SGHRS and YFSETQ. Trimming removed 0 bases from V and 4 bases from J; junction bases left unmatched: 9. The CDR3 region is CASSLGGTVSFYGYTF. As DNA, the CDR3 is TGCGCCAGCAGCTTGGGAGGGACAGTATCCTTCTATGGCTACACCTTC.

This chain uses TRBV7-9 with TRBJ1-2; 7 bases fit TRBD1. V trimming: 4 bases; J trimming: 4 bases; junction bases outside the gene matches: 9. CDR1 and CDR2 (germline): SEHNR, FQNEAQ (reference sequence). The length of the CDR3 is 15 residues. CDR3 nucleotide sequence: TGTGCCAGCAGCTACCCGACAGGGACGAGCTATGGCTACACCTTC. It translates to CASSYPTGTSYGYTF.

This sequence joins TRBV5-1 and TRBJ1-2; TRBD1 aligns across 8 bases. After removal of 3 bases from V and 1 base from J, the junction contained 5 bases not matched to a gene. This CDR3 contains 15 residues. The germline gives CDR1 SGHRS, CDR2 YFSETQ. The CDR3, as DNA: TGCGCCAGCAGCTACCAGGACAGGGATAACTATGGCTACACCTTC. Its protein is CASSYQDRDNYGYTF.

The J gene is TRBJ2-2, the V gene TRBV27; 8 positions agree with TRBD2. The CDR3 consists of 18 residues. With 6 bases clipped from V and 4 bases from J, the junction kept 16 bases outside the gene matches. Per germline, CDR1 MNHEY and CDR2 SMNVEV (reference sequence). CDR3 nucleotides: TGTGCCAGCAGAAAAATTTCCGGCGGGGGGCTCAGCACCGGGGAGCTGTTTTTT. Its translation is CASRKISGGGLSTGELFF.

As DNA, the CDR3 is TGTGCCTCAGGGGTATTGATGAACACTGAAGCTTTCTTT. Translated: CASGVLMNTEAFF. V gene TRBV19 combines with J gene TRBJ1-1, with D perhaps matching TRBD1 (6 bases). Germline V gene sequence: CDR1 LNHDA, CDR2 SQIVND (reference sequence). The CDR3 has 13 amino acids. Trimming pared 11 bases from V and 0 bases from J, leaving 13 bases between.

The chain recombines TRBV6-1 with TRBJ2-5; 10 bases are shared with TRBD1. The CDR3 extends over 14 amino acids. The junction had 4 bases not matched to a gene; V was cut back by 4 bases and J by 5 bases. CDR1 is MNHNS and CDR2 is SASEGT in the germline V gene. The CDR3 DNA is TGTGCCAGCAGTGGGGACAGGGGATGGGAGACCCAGTACTTC. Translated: CASSGDRGWETQYF.

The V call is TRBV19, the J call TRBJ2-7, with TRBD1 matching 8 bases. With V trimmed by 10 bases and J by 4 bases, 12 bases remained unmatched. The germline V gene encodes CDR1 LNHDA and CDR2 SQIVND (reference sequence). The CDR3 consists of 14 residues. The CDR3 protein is CATSPGQAKYEQYF. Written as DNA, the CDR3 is TGTGCCACCTCACCGGGACAGGCTAAATACGAGCAGTACTTC.

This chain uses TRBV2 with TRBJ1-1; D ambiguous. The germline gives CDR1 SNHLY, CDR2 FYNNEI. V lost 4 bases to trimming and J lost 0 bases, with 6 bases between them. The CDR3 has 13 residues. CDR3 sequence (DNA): TGTGCCAGCAGTGTAAACATGAACACTGAAGCTTTCTTT. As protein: CASSVNMNTEAFF.

The CDR3 here is CASKGQQNSGANVLTF. The CDR3, as DNA: TGTGCCAGCAAGGGACAGCAAAATTCTGGGGCCAACGTCCTGACTTTC. V usage is TRBV27 and J usage is TRBJ2-6, with 7 positions matching TRBD1. V was pared by 7 bases and J by 1 base, with 7 bases of the junction left unmatched. Germline V CDR1 and CDR2: MNHEY, SMNVEV (reference sequence). The CDR3 spans 16 residues.